The 12 T cell receptor beta chains below all came from one sample that was sequenced in a study of Ad26.COV2.S vaccination and SARS-CoV-2 variants (TCRdb year 2021). The treatment or condition label, read with the paper, signifies: over 15 received Ad26.COV2.S at low or high dose, single or two shots; five or six received placebo; per-sample allocation not given. Repertoires of vaccine and placebo recipients were sequenced from samples collected on day 63 after the first injection. To prepare the library, the immunoSEQ multiplex PCR assay was applied. TCRdb limited this immuneACCESS table to in-frame rearrangements with V and J called. A share of clones is missing; checked studies link under half to unresolved V genes, and the rest is unexplained. The sample table holds roughly 270,000 clones, of which approximately 87% were seen once. Clones ranked in the top ten supply around 3% of the sample.

The sequencing used peripheral blood, collected in a trial of Ad26.COV2.S vaccine versus placebo. The receptors here all came from a person aged 18-65 years who received the Ad26.COV2.S COVID-19 vaccine or a placebo.

The chain combines TRBV5-1 with TRBJ2-7; 14 nucleotides agree with TRBD2. V shed 2 bases and J 4 bases; nucleotides not matched to a gene: 5. This CDR3 region has 16 residues. CDR1 is SGHRS, CDR2 YFSETQ, per germline. The CDR3 spells CASSFGTSGSSYEQYF. The CDR3 DNA follows: TGCGCCAGCAGCTTCGGGACTAGCGGGAGTAGTTACGAGCAGTACTTC.

The DNA for the CDR3 is TGTGCCAGCATTGGGGAGGGCACTGAAGCTTTCTTT. It translates to CASIGEGTEAFF. The J gene is TRBJ1-1, the V gene TRBV2, with D uncertain. Trimming took off 7 bases at V and 4 bases at J, with 10 bases between the two ends. Germline CDR1 and CDR2: SNHLY and FYNNEI. The length of the CDR3 is 12 residues.

The J gene is TRBJ1-2, the V gene TRBV23-1; TRBD1 is a possible D gene (6 bases). TRBV23-1 is recorded as an ORF, its role being uncertain. The ends were cut back, 0 bases at V and 2 bases at J, with 13 bases in the middle. The CDR3 contains 16 residues. The CDR3 here is CASSQSIAGANYGYTF. CDR3 DNA sequence: TGCGCCAGCAGTCAATCAATAGCAGGGGCGAACTATGGCTACACCTTC.

Only one count was recorded for this clone. The chain combines TRBV30 with TRBJ1-3; 8 positions agree with TRBD1. The CDR3 contains 15 residues. In germline, CDR1 is GTSNPN, CDR2 SVGIG (reference sequence). V lost 2 bases and J lost 3; bases outside the gene matches: 6. This CDR3 is CAWSFRGQSGNTIYF. The CDR3, as DNA: TGTGCCTGGAGTTTCAGGGGGCAAAGTGGAAACACCATATATTTT.

The chain links TRBV7-9 to TRBJ2-1; 9 nucleotides match TRBD2. After removal of 7 bases from V and 4 bases from J, the junction contained 11 bases not matched to a gene. CDR3 length: 16 amino acids. Germline CDR1 reads SEHNR; CDR2 reads FQNEAQ (reference sequence). The CDR3 region has the DNA TGTGCCAGCACCCCCGCGGGGGGGACCTCTTACAATGAGCAGTTCTTC. It codes for CASTPAGGTSYNEQFF.

The V call is TRBV7-2, the J call TRBJ2-3; the match to TRBD2 covers 7 bases. J lost 0 bases, V lost 3 bases, and 3 bases had no gene match. Germline V CDR1 and CDR2: SGHTA, FQGNSA. This CDR3 has 15 amino acids. The CDR3 nucleotides read TGTGCCAGCAGCTTTGGGACTATCAGCACAGATACGCAGTATTTT. Translation: CASSFGTISTDTQYF.

A single count supports this clone. This rearrangement joins TRBV19 to TRBJ2-3; a weak D match, TRBD1 (5 bases). Germline CDR1 and CDR2: LNHDA and SQIVND (reference sequence). The CDR3 runs 15 residues. V lost 5 bases, J lost 1 base, and 13 bases lay in between. This CDR3 is CASSSQGLGTDTQYF. In DNA form, the CDR3 reads TGTGCCAGTAGTTCCCAGGGCCTGGGCACAGATACGCAGTATTTT.

The V call is TRBV28, the J call TRBJ1-3; possibly TRBD1 for D (5 bases). There are 14 residues in the CDR3. Between the trimmed V and J ends, which lost 6 bases and 4 bases, there was a span of 13 bases. CDR1 and CDR2 (germline): MDHEN, SYDVKM. The CDR3 reads CASRGGGPGNTIYF. CDR3 nucleotide sequence: TGTGCCAGCAGGGGCGGGGGACCGGGAAACACCATATATTTT.

The V call is TRBV3-1 (or the pseudogene TRBV3-2), the J call TRBJ2-3; D gene ambiguous. Trimming pared 0 bases from V and 0 bases from J, leaving 10 bases between. Germline V gene lookup returns CDR1 LGHDT and CDR2 YNNKEL (reference sequence). The CDR3 is 16 amino acids. CDR3 sequence (DNA): TGTGCCAGCAGCCAAGATCAAGGCAGAAGCACAGATACGCAGTATTTT. Its translation: CASSQDQGRSTDTQYF.

In DNA form, the CDR3 reads TGCGCCAGCAGCTTGGGAGGGAGCGCCTACAATGAGCAGTTCTTC. Translation gives CASSLGGSAYNEQFF. V usage is TRBV5-1 and J usage is TRBJ2-1, with D possibly TRBD2 on 5 matching bases. This CDR3 region has 15 residues. CDR1 is SGHRS and CDR2 is YFSETQ in the germline V gene. Trimming stripped 0 bases from V and 2 bases from J, with 9 bases between. Variable domain in full (rest from reference TRBV5-1 and TRBJ2-1): KAGVTQTPRYLIKTRGQQVTLSCSPISGHRSVSWYQQTPGQGLQFLFEYFSETQRNKGNFPGRFSGRQFSNSRSEMNVSTLELGDSALYLCASSLGGSAYNEQFFGPGTRLTVL.

This chain uses TRBV5-1 with TRBJ2-5; D could derive from TRBD1 or TRBD2 (7 bases each). Germline CDR1 is SGHRS and CDR2 is YFSETQ. V was shortened by 4 bases and J by 2 bases, with 15 bases between the two germline ends. The CDR3 runs to 15 residues. CDR3 in amino acids: CASSRQGGEQETQYF. In DNA form, the CDR3 reads TGCGCCAGCAGCCGACAGGGAGGGGAGCAAGAGACCCAGTACTTC.

This clone was counted ten times or more. This chain links TRBV9 with TRBJ2-7; D gene uncertain. The CDR3 runs 14 residues. Germline V gene data show CDR1 as SGDLS and CDR2 as YYNGEE. V was clipped by 4 bases and J by 1 base, with 12 bases between them. The CDR3 is CASSPRTESYEQYF. CDR3 coding DNA: TGTGCCAGCAGCCCTCGGACGGAGTCCTACGAGCAGTACTTC.